Included here is one T cell receptor (beta chain) sequence, with context. Its target is not known. CDR3 length: 16 amino acids. CDR1 and CDR2 (germline): SGHAT, FQNNGV. Unmatched junction bases numbered 5, after V lost 1 base and J lost 1 base. The data are from a study of shared clonotypes between healthy human individuals. Study-level points and caveats: Large sequencing depth failed to make sorted-subset sequencing complete, rarefaction showed. Among four donors, approximately 5% of naive CD4 clonotypes were found in common.

The DNA input per sorted-subset replicate PCR was about 0.2 ug, corresponding to some 27,000 T cell genomes. Profiling relied on immunoSEQ multiplex PCR, and the TCRdb table lists in-frame clones only, not all of them. The table records 950,000 to 1,300,000 clones, more than 65% of them present only once. The rearrangement uses TRBV11-2 and TRBJ2-7; 9 bases are shared with TRBD1. This sequence was found in a man between 18 and 35 years old in good health. The sequenced sample was memory CD4+ T cells sorted from blood. The subset here: CD45RA-negative fraction. The CDR3 loop is CASSLVVGTGSYEQYF. CDR3 sequence (DNA): TGTGCCAGCAGCTTAGTCGTGGGGACAGGGTCCTACGAGCAGTACTTC. Variable domain in full (rest from reference TRBV11-2 and TRBJ2-7): EAGVAQSPRYKIIEKRQSVAFWCNPISGHATLYWYQQILGQGPKLLIQFQNNGVVDDSQLPKDRFSAERLKGVDSTLKIQPAKLEDSAVYLCASSLVVGTGSYEQYFGPGTRLTVT.